This TCR beta chain was identified during a study of T cell responses to AZD1222 COVID-19 vaccine. Produced via immunoSEQ multiplex PCR; TCRdb's table is partial and in-frame only. The repertoire has roughly 160,000 clones, around 89% of them found once; the top ten carry around 6.9%. The CDR3 consists of 14 residues. The V end lost 8 bases, the J end lost 3 bases, and 13 bases lay between the germline ends. Germline loops: CDR1 MNHEY, CDR2 SVGAGI. The chain employs TRBV6-5 and TRBJ1-4; D possibly corresponds to TRBD1 (6 bases). Sequenced here: peripheral blood, sampled on day 0 of AZD1222 vaccination. This receptor was obtained from an adult in good health. CDR3 protein: CASQIPGANEKLFF. The CDR3 DNA is TGTGCCAGCCAGATCCCAGGGGCTAATGAAAAACTGTTTTTT.